This T cell receptor (beta chain) comes out of a study of vaccination and CD4 T cells after COVID-19. This CDR3 region has 16 residues. Looked up from germline, CDR1 is MNHEY and CDR2 is SVGAGI. Trimming left V 0 bases short and J 4 bases short, with 15 bases between. Treatment described: roughly nine-day PBMC culture with coronavirus spike peptide pools or control peptides (ViraFEST assay). As for this clonotype: Its specificity is unknown.

Sequencing of cultured CD4+ T cell DNA used the Oncomine TCR Beta short-read assay. TCRdb analysed the PCR reads with MiXCR anew, one entry per CDR3 protein. Here the sample spans 9,500 to 10,000 distinct CDR3 sequences, 26% being singletons. The chain combines TRBV6-5 with TRBJ1-1; maybe TRBD1 (6 bases). This receptor was taken from a human donor who had recovered from COVID-19. The specimen comprised CD4+ T cells from blood, cultured in vitro, sampled after SARS-CoV-2 vaccination. In DNA form, the CDR3 reads TGTGCCAGCAGTTACTCGAGGGGGACATCGGGCACTGAAGCTTTCTTT. Its protein is CASSYSRGTSGTEAFF.